Following are 18 T cell receptor beta chains from one sample sequenced in a study of human T cells and chemical hapten exposure. TCRdb ran MiXCR on the RACE reads and lists one entry per CDR3 protein. Counted here are around 260,000 distinct CDR3 sequences, about 9% occurring once; the ten biggest clones make up about 2.5%. Regarding time point: pre-sensitization, week 0. The treatment is: therapeutic diphenylcyclopropenone sensitization with weekly scalp DPC. Sequenced here: whole blood, sampled in connection with sensitization to the hapten diphenylcyclopropenone (DPC). These receptors were obtained from a woman aged 40 to 50 with alopecia areata. Some clones in this sample may be carry-over from other donors' samples.

This chain connects TRBV20-1 to TRBJ1-1, with D unclear. V lost 5 bases to trimming and J lost 4 bases, with 14 bases between them. Per the germline V gene, CDR1 is DFQATT and CDR2 is SNEGSKA (reference sequence). The CDR3 spans 13 residues. CDR3 in amino acids: CSALPGPSTEAFF. In DNA form, the CDR3 reads TGCAGTGCTTTACCGGGCCCCAGCACTGAAGCTTTCTTT.

The V gene is TRBV6-2 or TRBV6-3, the J gene TRBJ2-1; a weak D match, TRBD1 (5 bases). Germline V lookup: CDR1 MNHEY, CDR2 SVGEGT. The CDR3 consists of 17 residues. The V end lost 3 bases, the J end lost 2 bases, and 17 bases lay between the germline ends. CDR3 amino acids: CASSYGAFLRPYNEQFF. The CDR3 nucleotides are TGTGCCAGCAGTTATGGGGCTTTCTTGCGGCCCTACAATGAGCAGTTCTTC.

The chain uses TRBV30 and TRBJ2-7, with D unresolved. This CDR3 region has 13 residues. Trimming removed 4 bases at V and 0 bases at J, with 10 bases between. Germline V gives CDR1 GTSNPN, CDR2 SVGIG (reference sequence). CDR3 in amino acids: CAWTDGLSYEQYF. Written as DNA, the CDR3 is TGTGCCTGGACTGACGGGCTCTCCTACGAGCAGTACTTC.

The genes are TRBV12-3 or TRBV12-4 and TRBJ1-5; D is uncertain. Trimming removed 5 bases at V and 0 bases at J, with 8 bases between. This CDR3 has 14 residues. CDR3 protein: CASSTEDSNQPQHF. The CDR3 DNA reads TGTGCCAGCAGTACAGAAGATAGCAATCAGCCCCAGCATTTT.

There are a few counts of this clonotype. The chain has TRBV7-9 and TRBJ2-2; TRBD2 agrees at 7 bases. There are 15 residues in the CDR3. Losses at the gene ends were 7 bases for V and 7 bases for J; bases not matched to a gene: 12. The germline V gene encodes CDR1 SEHNR and CDR2 FQNEAQ (reference sequence). CDR3 coding DNA: TGTGCCAGCACCCCACTAGCGATAAACGGCGGGGAGCTGTTTTTT. Translated: CASTPLAINGGELFF.

This clonotype was counted between two and nine times. This chain joins TRBV28 and TRBJ2-1, with a weak D call TRBD1 (6 bases). Germline assignment: CDR1 MDHEN and CDR2 SYDVKM. Trimming took 5 bases from V and 6 from J, leaving 20 bases between them. The CDR3 covers 16 residues. The CDR3 sequence is CASSPGVAAKPNEQFF. The CDR3 nucleotides read TGTGCCAGCAGTCCAGGGGTCGCGGCCAAACCCAATGAGCAGTTCTTC.

The chain combines TRBV5-1 with TRBJ2-7; 8 bases are shared with TRBD1. Germline values: CDR1 SGHRS, CDR2 YFSETQ. This CDR3 has 15 amino acids. After removal of 7 bases from V and 0 bases from J, the junction contained 9 bases not matched to a gene. The CDR3 spells CASSAGQGASYEQYF. CDR3 sequence (DNA): TGCGCCAGCTCAGCAGGCCAGGGGGCCTCCTACGAGCAGTACTTC.

This clonotype was picked up a small number of times. The chain is built from TRBV20-1 and TRBJ2-7; TRBD2 agrees at 7 bases. The CDR3 runs to 15 residues. V shed 0 bases and J 7 bases; nucleotides not matched to a gene: 12. Germline loops: CDR1 DFQATT, CDR2 SNEGSKA (reference sequence). The CDR3: CSARDPGGRMREQYF. CDR3 sequence (DNA): TGCAGTGCTAGAGATCCCGGCGGGAGAATGAGAGAGCAGTACTTC.

This chain joins TRBV28 and TRBJ2-7, with D maybe TRBD1 (6 bases). V lost 7 bases and J lost 2, with 18 bases in between. The length of the CDR3 is 15 residues. CDR1 and CDR2 (germline): MDHEN, SYDVKM. The CDR3 bases are TGTGCCAGCACACAGGGCTTGAACCCGGCCTACGAGCAGTACTTC. Protein sequence: CASTQGLNPAYEQYF. The full variable domain, rest sourced from reference TRBV28 and TRBJ2-7, is DVKVTQSSRYLVKRTGEKVFLECVQDMDHENMFWYRQDPGLGLRLIYFSYDVKMKEKGDIPEGYSVSREKKERFSLILESASTNQTSMYLCASTQGLNPAYEQYFGPGTRLTVT.

This rearrangement joins TRBV7-8 to TRBJ1-4, with no clear D. This CDR3 is built from 14 residues. CDR1 is SGHVS, CDR2 FQNEAQ, per germline. Trimming cost V 5 bases and J 11 bases, with 18 bases left between them. The chain's CDR3 is CASSPLMPSEKLFF. The CDR3 DNA follows: TGTGCCAGCAGCCCGCTAATGCCCTCAGAGAAACTGTTTTTT.

This clonotype was seen more than once but under ten times. J is TRBJ2-3 and V is TRBV5-6; D is ambiguous. This CDR3 comprises 15 residues. Trimming left V 1 base short and J 4 bases short, with 13 bases between. Germline V gene lookup returns CDR1 SGHDT and CDR2 YYEEEE. CDR3 region: CASSLITMSPDTQYF. In DNA form, the CDR3 reads TGTGCCAGCAGCTTGATCACCATGAGCCCAGATACGCAGTATTTT.

There are many counts of this clonotype. This chain uses TRBV7-2 with TRBJ2-2; TRBD1 agrees at 10 bases. V shed 5 bases and J 3 bases; nucleotides not matched to a gene: 6. Germline V gene data show CDR1 as SGHTA and CDR2 as FQGNSA. This CDR3 is built from 16 residues. The CDR3 sequence: CASSPGQGRDTGELFF. CDR3 nucleotides: TGTGCCAGCAGCCCGGGACAGGGGAGGGACACCGGGGAGCTGTTTTTT.

The genes are TRBV7-6 and TRBJ2-5; 7 positions agree with TRBD1. The germline V gene has CDR1 SGHVS and CDR2 FNYEAQ. The V and J ends lost 4 bases and 9 bases, in that order; junction bases with no gene match: 2. The CDR3 has 11 residues. The CDR3, as DNA: TGTGCCAGCAGCTCCGGGACAGCCCAGTACTTC. It codes for CASSSGTAQYF.

This clonotype was recorded at least ten times. The chain employs TRBV6-5 and TRBJ2-7; D possibly uses TRBD1 or TRBD2 (5 bases each). The CDR3 totals 16 residues. Germline assignment: CDR1 MNHEY and CDR2 SVGAGI. Deletions cut 2 bases from V and 7 bases from J, with 21 bases between. The CDR3 sequence: CASSYLRLGTPGEQYF. The CDR3 DNA sequence: TGTGCCAGCAGTTACCTCCGTCTAGGGACCCCGGGGGAGCAGTACTTC.

The chain links TRBV20-1 to TRBJ2-3, with 11 bases fitting TRBD2. This CDR3 contains 14 residues. V dropped 5 bases and J dropped 3; count of bases not matched to a gene: 4. Per the germline V gene, CDR1 is DFQATT and CDR2 is SNEGSKA (reference sequence). This CDR3 reads CSAPLAGGTDTQYF. The CDR3 DNA reads TGCAGTGCTCCTCTAGCGGGAGGAACAGATACGCAGTATTTT.

The chain links TRBV7-9 to TRBJ1-1; D is unresolved. The CDR3 is made up of 14 amino acids. V lost 3 bases and J 0 bases, leaving 8 bases between the germline ends. The germline V gene has CDR1 SEHNR and CDR2 FQNEAQ (reference sequence). Written as DNA, the CDR3 is TGTGCCAGCAGCTTGGAACCGCTGAACACTGAAGCTTTCTTT. This sequence encodes CASSLEPLNTEAFF.

There are a few counts of this clonotype. The rearrangement joins TRBV7-8 to TRBJ1-6, with unresolved D. V was pared by 2 bases and J by 5 bases, with 4 bases between. Germline V CDR1 and CDR2: SGHVS, FQNEAQ. This CDR3 is built from 13 residues. Here the CDR3 reads CASSLPDNSPLHF. As DNA, the CDR3 is TGTGCCAGCAGCTTACCGGATAATTCACCCCTCCACTTT.

The chain uses TRBV10-3 and TRBJ2-7; D unresolved. Germline CDR1 is ENHRY and CDR2 is SYGVKD. The CDR3 sequence is 12 residues long. V was trimmed by 4 bases and J by 4 bases, leaving 8 bases between them. The chain's CDR3 is CAISGSAYEQYF. For the CDR3, the DNA is TGTGCCATCAGTGGCTCGGCTTACGAGCAGTACTTC.